The 29 T cell receptor beta chains in this list originate from one sample, sequenced in a study of graft-versus-host responses after intestinal transplantation (dated by TCRdb to the early 2020s). Antigens of these TCRs are unknown. Libraries were made using the immunoSEQ multiplex PCR assay. TCRdb mirrors the immuneACCESS table, restricted to in-frame sequences. Some clones are absent from its copies; in checked studies, under half trace to an unresolved V gene, and the reason for the others is unknown. The sample table contains over 80,000 clones; only one count was recorded for 90% to 95% of them. The top ten hold under 0.2% of the sample. Sample time point, as interpreted from the label and publication: cells obtained before transplantation from donor or recipient. Sequenced here: unstimulated CD4+ T cells sorted from spleen or lymph node cells, sampled before transplant. These receptors all come from a human donor who was the organ donor for an intestinal transplant.

This chain joins TRBV29-1 and TRBJ1-1; 12 nucleotides line up with TRBD1. Germline V lookup: CDR1 SQVTM, CDR2 ANQGSEA. This CDR3 has 16 residues. The J segment lost 1 base and the V segment lost 1 base, leaving 4 bases of the junction unmatched. CDR3 nucleotides: TGCAGCGTTGAAGGGGGGACAGGGGGCGCGAACACTGAAGCTTTCTTT. As protein: CSVEGGTGGANTEAFF. The entire variable domain, with the rest obtained from reference TRBV29-1 and TRBJ1-1, is as follows: SAVISQKPSRDICQRGTSLTIQCQVDSQVTMMFWYRQQPGQSLTLIATANQGSEATYESGFVIDKFPISRPNLTFSTLTVSNMSPEDSSIYLCSVEGGTGGANTEAFFGQGTRLTVV.

This chain connects TRBV28 to TRBJ1-2, with D perhaps TRBD1 (5 bases). The CDR3 covers 11 residues. From germline, CDR1 is MDHEN and CDR2 SYDVKM. The V end lost 8 bases, the J end lost 4 bases, and 8 bases lay between the germline ends. The CDR3 DNA reads as TGTGCCAGCGGAGACAGCTATGGCTACACCTTC. Encoded protein: CASGDSYGYTF.

The chain has TRBV7-6 and TRBJ1-6; TRBD1 agrees at 8 bases. The CDR3 length is 15 residues. Germline lookup yields CDR1 SGHVS and CDR2 FNYEAQ. The V gene end was trimmed by 1 base and the J gene end by 5 bases; junction bases not matched to a gene: 1. CDR3 loop: CASSLGTGNNSPLHF. CDR3 in DNA: TGTGCCAGCAGCTTAGGGACAGGGAATAATTCACCCCTCCACTTT.

This chain joins TRBV28 and TRBJ2-7, with TRBD1 matching over 7 bases. The V and J ends lost 3 bases and 6 bases, in that order; junction bases with no gene match: 8. Germline V lookup: CDR1 MDHEN, CDR2 SYDVKM. This CDR3 spans 14 amino acids. The CDR3 here is CASSFRGQGAEQYF. For the CDR3, the DNA is TGTGCCAGCAGTTTTAGGGGGCAGGGTGCCGAGCAGTACTTC.

J is TRBJ2-1 and V is TRBV27; D might be TRBD1 (5 bases). The germline V and J ends were trimmed by 2 bases and 3 bases, with 11 bases remaining between them. From germline, CDR1 is MNHEY and CDR2 SMNVEV (reference sequence). The CDR3 has 15 amino acids. CDR3 protein: CASSLRQKLYNEQFF. In DNA, the CDR3 is TGTGCCAGCAGTTTACGACAGAAGCTCTACAATGAGCAGTTCTTC.

V and J are TRBV28 and TRBJ1-2; TRBD1 aligns across 7 bases. Germline CDR1 MDHEN, CDR2 SYDVKM. The CDR3 is 14 residues long. With V trimmed by 7 bases and J by 4 bases, 9 bases remained unmatched. CDR3 sequence (DNA): TGTGCCAGCAAAAGGGGACAGACGGGCTATGGCTACACCTTC. Translating it yields CASKRGQTGYGYTF.

This chain joins TRBV5-5 and TRBJ2-5; perhaps TRBD1 as D (5 bases). V lost 7 bases and J lost 5, with 9 bases in between. Per the germline V gene, CDR1 is SGHKS and CDR2 is YYEKEE (reference sequence). The CDR3 is 11 amino acids. CDR3 in amino acids: CASVAGETQYF. CDR3 DNA: TGTGCCAGCGTGGCAGGGGAGACCCAGTACTTC.

The chain recombines TRBV28 with TRBJ2-3; TRBD1 aligns across 9 bases. V lost 5 bases, J lost 6 bases, and 6 bases stayed unmatched. Germline values: CDR1 MDHEN, CDR2 SYDVKM. The CDR3 runs to 14 residues. CDR3 nucleotide sequence: TGTGCCAGCAGTAGGGACAGGGTTATTGATACGCAGTATTTT. This gives the protein CASSRDRVIDTQYF.

This rearrangement joins TRBV10-3 to TRBJ2-2; 7 bases match TRBD2. CDR1 ENHRY and CDR2 SYGVKD come from the germline V gene. The CDR3 spans 15 residues. V lost 3 bases to trimming and J lost 5 bases; unmatched junction nucleotides: 6. CDR3 bases: TGTGCCATCAGTGACCTCGGGGGAGGGACCGGGGAGCTGTTTTTT. The encoded protein is CAISDLGGGTGELFF.

The chain uses TRBV7-9 and TRBJ2-1; no clear D gene. Trimming took 6 bases from V and 8 from J, leaving 23 bases between them. This CDR3 is 16 amino acids long. Germline V lookup: CDR1 SEHNR, CDR2 FQNEAQ (reference sequence). In DNA form, the CDR3 reads TGTGCCAGCAGAGCCCCCCGGGTCCTCAAAGAAGATGAGCAGTTCTTC. The encoded protein is CASRAPRVLKEDEQFF.

This chain links TRBV5-1 with TRBJ2-7; 8 nucleotides match TRBD2. CDR3 length: 16 amino acids. The germline V gene encodes CDR1 SGHRS and CDR2 YFSETQ. Germline trimming cut 5 bases from V and 0 bases from J; bases unmatched to any gene: 10. CDR3 sequence (DNA): TGCGCCAGCAGTCAAAGAGGGCTAGCGGGCTCCTACGAGCAGTACTTC. Its translation: CASSQRGLAGSYEQYF.

The CDR3, as DNA: TGTGCCAGCAGCTTAACTCTACAGGGGGGCACTGAAGCTTTCTTT. Protein: CASSLTLQGGTEAFF. V is TRBV7-9 and J is TRBJ1-1; TRBD1 agrees at 8 bases. The CDR3 consists of 15 residues. V shed 2 bases and J 4 bases; nucleotides not matched to a gene: 6. CDR1 is SEHNR, CDR2 FQNEAQ, per germline (reference sequence).

The chain uses TRBV7-6 and TRBJ2-1; 8 nucleotides agree with TRBD2. The CDR3 totals 18 residues. The V gene end was trimmed by 5 bases and the J gene end by 7 bases; junction bases not matched to a gene: 19. Germline values: CDR1 SGHVS, CDR2 FNYEAQ. The CDR3 region has the DNA TGTGCCAGCAGCCCTTATGAAGGGGGACGGGGGGGCCGGAATGAGCAGTTCTTC. Encoded protein: CASSPYEGGRGGRNEQFF.

The chain links TRBV7-2 to TRBJ1-6; D gene unclear. This CDR3 has 16 amino acids. In germline, CDR1 is SGHTA, CDR2 FQGNSA. V was shortened by 5 bases and J by 0 bases, with 11 bases between the two germline ends. CDR3 sequence (DNA): TGTGCCAGCAGCCCCTCTGCCAGCTCCTATAATTCACCCCTCCACTTT. Protein product: CASSPSASSYNSPLHF.

The chain links TRBV5-1 to TRBJ1-2; TRBD1 is a possible D gene (6 bases). Per germline, CDR1 SGHRS and CDR2 YFSETQ. The CDR3 spans 15 residues. V was clipped by 2 bases and J by 5 bases, with 16 bases between them. DNA of the CDR3: TGCGCCAGCAGCTTATTTAGGACAGCGGTTTATGGCTACACCTTC. It yields the protein CASSLFRTAVYGYTF.

The CDR3 sequence is CASNSGSGEQFF. The DNA for the CDR3 is TGTGCCAGCAACTCAGGCTCGGGGGAGCAGTTCTTC. The gene calls are TRBV19 and TRBJ2-1; tentatively, D is TRBD2 (5 bases). Germline assignment: CDR1 LNHDA and CDR2 SQIVND (reference sequence). The CDR3 totals 12 residues. The ends were cut back, 9 bases at V and 10 bases at J, with 16 bases in the middle.

The chain carries TRBV7-3 and TRBJ2-3, with 9 bases aligning to TRBD2. The CDR3 covers 18 residues. Germline V gene lookup returns CDR1 SGHTA and CDR2 FQGTGA. V lost 2 bases and J lost 2; bases outside the gene matches: 11. The CDR3: CASSLERRAGGLTDTQYF. CDR3 nucleotides: TGTGCCAGCAGCTTAGAGAGGCGCGCGGGGGGGCTCACAGATACGCAGTATTTT.

The rearrangement links TRBV23-1 to TRBJ1-4; no definite D call. TRBV23-1 is marked as an open reading frame, function uncertain. V dropped 11 bases and J dropped 8 bases, with 12 bases sitting between them. The length of the CDR3 is 11 residues. The CDR3, as DNA: TGCGCCCGCCCAGAGCGGGAAAAACTGTTTTTT. Translation gives CARPEREKLFF.

The chain joins TRBV7-3 to TRBJ2-1, with TRBD1 as a possible D gene (6 bases). The V gene's germline CDR1 is SGHTA and CDR2 FQGTGA. V lost 2 bases, J lost 10 bases, and 15 bases lay in between. The CDR3 runs 14 residues. CDR3 amino acids: CASSLQTQGAEQFF. In DNA form, the CDR3 reads TGTGCCAGCAGCTTACAGACACAGGGAGCGGAGCAGTTCTTC.

In its sample, this clone was seen once. Other DNA sequences from this sample encode an identical CDR3 as well. This chain connects TRBV5-1 to TRBJ2-2, with 7 positions matching TRBD2. V shed 4 bases and J 0 bases; nucleotides not matched to a gene: 3. CDR3 length equals 15 residues. Germline values: CDR1 SGHRS, CDR2 YFSETQ. CDR3 amino acids: CASSLGGANTGELFF. CDR3 DNA sequence: TGCGCCAGCAGCCTTGGGGGGGCGAACACCGGGGAGCTGTTTTTT.

This chain uses TRBV19 with TRBJ1-2, with 11 bases aligning to TRBD1. The CDR3 spans 15 residues. Germline CDR1 reads LNHDA; CDR2 reads SQIVND (reference sequence). V was clipped by 8 bases and J by 4 bases; unmatched bases: 9. CDR3 region: CASWDRGISRYGYTF. CDR3 bases: TGTGCCAGTTGGGACAGGGGGATCTCGCGCTATGGCTACACCTTC.

This sequence joins TRBV11-1 and TRBJ1-5; 7 nucleotides line up with TRBD1. CDR1 and CDR2 from the germline V gene are SGHAT and FQDESV (reference sequence). The CDR3 runs to 13 residues. V shed 0 bases and J 7 bases; nucleotides not matched to a gene: 0. The CDR3 DNA reads as TGTGCCAGCAGCTTAGCAGGGGGCCAGCCCCAGCATTTT. Translation: CASSLAGGQPQHF.

This clone has only a few counts. The V gene is TRBV7-2, the J gene TRBJ2-7, with TRBD1 matching 7 bases. V was clipped by 5 bases and J by 4 bases; unmatched bases: 8. Germline loops: CDR1 SGHTA, CDR2 FQGNSA. CDR3 length: 14 amino acids. The CDR3 nucleotides are TGTGCCAGCAGCCAGGGGGTCGGCCGTTACGAGCAGTACTTC. Translation gives CASSQGVGRYEQYF.

This sequence joins TRBV7-2 and TRBJ2-3, with TRBD1 matching over 9 bases. Germline V gene lookup returns CDR1 SGHTA and CDR2 FQGNSA. This CDR3 has 15 amino acids. V dropped 5 bases and J dropped 6; count of bases not matched to a gene: 9. This chain's CDR3 is CASSPRDRDSDTQYF. The CDR3 DNA is TGTGCCAGCAGCCCCCGGGACAGGGATTCGGATACGCAGTATTTT.

The chain couples TRBV7-3 to TRBJ1-1, with 9 nucleotides matching TRBD1. Trimming took 5 bases from V and 4 from J; bases not matched to a gene: 8. CDR1 is SGHTA, CDR2 FQGTGA, per germline. The CDR3 is made up of 15 amino acids. CDR3 nucleotides: TGTGCCAGCAGCCCCGAGGGACAGGGTTTCACTGAAGCTTTCTTT. It yields the protein CASSPEGQGFTEAFF.

This rearrangement joins TRBV19 to TRBJ2-7; D uncertain. The CDR3 totals 13 residues. Trimming shortened V by 2 bases and J by 2 bases, and 7 bases separated the two germline ends. CDR1 is LNHDA and CDR2 is SQIVND in the germline V gene (reference sequence). The chain's CDR3 is CASSITATYEQYF. The CDR3 coding sequence is TGTGCCAGTAGTATAACAGCAACCTACGAGCAGTACTTC.

This rearrangement joins TRBV6-1 to TRBJ1-2; D not resolved. V lost 5 bases and J 8 bases, leaving 15 bases between the germline ends. Germline V gives CDR1 MNHNS, CDR2 SASEGT. The CDR3 covers 13 residues. DNA of the CDR3: TGTGCCAGCAGTTCGGGGAATCGGTGGGGCTACACCTTC. Protein sequence: CASSSGNRWGYTF.

This chain connects TRBV19 to TRBJ2-1; 11 nucleotides match TRBD2. This CDR3 contains 18 residues. V dropped 3 bases and J dropped 3; count of bases not matched to a gene: 10. Germline V CDR1 and CDR2: LNHDA, SQIVND (reference sequence). The CDR3 spells CASSILGPGTSGYNEQFF. The CDR3 DNA reads as TGTGCCAGTAGTATCTTGGGCCCCGGGACTAGCGGCTACAATGAGCAGTTCTTC. Full variable domain (remainder filled in from reference TRBV19 and TRBJ2-1): DGGITQSPKYLFRKEGQNVTLSCEQNLNHDAMYWYRQDPGQGLRLIYYSQIVNDFQKGDIAEGYSVSREKKESFPLTVTSAQKNPTAFYLCASSILGPGTSGYNEQFFGPGTRLTVL.

The V call is TRBV7-9, the J call TRBJ2-5; 10 positions match TRBD2. V lost 4 bases and J lost 5; bases outside the gene matches: 7. From germline, CDR1 is SEHNR and CDR2 FQNEAQ (reference sequence). This CDR3 spans 15 amino acids. As DNA, the CDR3 is TGTGCCAGCAGCTCGAGCGGGGGGGCCGGGGAGACCCAGTACTTC. This gives the protein CASSSSGGAGETQYF.